The TCR beta chain under discussion was sequenced for a study of T cell clonotyping in hematopoietic cell transplantation. This clone has more than one count but fewer than ten. Its antigen is as yet unknown. Study-wide points: CD4 and CD8 repertoire contributions could not be separated without sorting. Broader posttransplant TCR repertoire diversity was predicted by graft donor and pretransplant recipient Inverse Simpson Index values. Pathologically expanded recipient clonotypes increased progressively from day 30 to day 180 as diversity fell.

Recipients were bled about 28 days pretransplant and at posttransplant days 30, 100, 180. The CDR3 is 16 residues long. CDR1 is SGHNT and CDR2 is YYREEE in the germline V gene (reference sequence). Germline trimming cut 0 bases from V and 0 bases from J; bases unmatched to any gene: 1. The data were produced by immunoSEQ multiplex PCR, yet TCRdb's version contains in-frame clones alone and is incomplete. The data show several thousand clones, 60% to 80% seen once. The V and J genes are TRBV5-4 and TRBJ2-2, with 8 bases fitting TRBD2. The receptor was derived from a male patient aged 55 to 69 who had an allogeneic stem cell transplant from an unrelated donor, so the T cells may come from the graft donor. Some clones in this sample may be carry-over from other donors' samples. Sample: peripheral blood mononuclear cells, taken 100 days after allogeneic stem cell transplant. As DNA, the CDR3 is TGTGCCAGCAGCTTGGGGGGACTAGCGAACACCGGGGAGCTGTTTTTT. Translating it yields CASSLGGLANTGELFF.